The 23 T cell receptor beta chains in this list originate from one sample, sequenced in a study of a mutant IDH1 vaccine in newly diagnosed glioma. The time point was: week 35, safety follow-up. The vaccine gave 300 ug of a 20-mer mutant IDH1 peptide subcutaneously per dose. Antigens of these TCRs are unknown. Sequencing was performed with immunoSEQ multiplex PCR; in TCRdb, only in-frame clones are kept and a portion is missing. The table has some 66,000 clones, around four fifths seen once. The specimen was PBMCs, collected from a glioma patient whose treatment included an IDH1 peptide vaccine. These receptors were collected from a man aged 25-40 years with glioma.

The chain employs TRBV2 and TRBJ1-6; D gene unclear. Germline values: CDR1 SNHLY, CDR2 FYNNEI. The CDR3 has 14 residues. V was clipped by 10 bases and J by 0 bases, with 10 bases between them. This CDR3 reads CAKRTGSYNSPLHF. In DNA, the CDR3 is TGTGCCAAAAGGACGGGCTCCTATAATTCACCCCTCCACTTT.

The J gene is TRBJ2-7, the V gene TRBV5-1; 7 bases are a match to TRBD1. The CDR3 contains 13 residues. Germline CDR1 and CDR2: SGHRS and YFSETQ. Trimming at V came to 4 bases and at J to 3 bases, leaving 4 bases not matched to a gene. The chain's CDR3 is CASSRGQLYEQYF. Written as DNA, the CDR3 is TGCGCCAGCAGCCGGGGACAGCTCTACGAGCAGTACTTC.

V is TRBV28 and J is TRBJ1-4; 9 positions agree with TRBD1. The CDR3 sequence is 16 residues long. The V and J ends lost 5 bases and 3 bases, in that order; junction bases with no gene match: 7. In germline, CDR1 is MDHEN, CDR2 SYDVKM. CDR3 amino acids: CASSLRDRAANEKLFF. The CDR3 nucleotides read TGTGCCAGCAGTCTCCGGGACAGGGCAGCTAATGAAAAACTGTTTTTT. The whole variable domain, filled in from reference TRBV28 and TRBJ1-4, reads DVKVTQSSRYLVKRTGEKVFLECVQDMDHENMFWYRQDPGLGLRLIYFSYDVKMKEKGDIPEGYSVSREKKERFSLILESASTNQTSMYLCASSLRDRAANEKLFFGSGTQLSVL.

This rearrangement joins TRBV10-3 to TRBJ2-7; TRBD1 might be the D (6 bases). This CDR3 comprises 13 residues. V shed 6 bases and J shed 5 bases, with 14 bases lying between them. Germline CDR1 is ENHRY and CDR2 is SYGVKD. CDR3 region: CAIREQGTDEQYF. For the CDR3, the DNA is TGTGCCATCAGGGAACAGGGAACGGACGAGCAGTACTTC.

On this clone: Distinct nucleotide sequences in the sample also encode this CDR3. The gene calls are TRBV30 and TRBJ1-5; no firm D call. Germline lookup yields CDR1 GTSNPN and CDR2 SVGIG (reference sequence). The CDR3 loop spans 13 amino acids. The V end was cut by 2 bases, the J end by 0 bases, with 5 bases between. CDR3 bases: TGTGCCTGGAGTCTCGATAGCAATCAGCCCCAGCATTTT. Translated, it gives CAWSLDSNQPQHF.

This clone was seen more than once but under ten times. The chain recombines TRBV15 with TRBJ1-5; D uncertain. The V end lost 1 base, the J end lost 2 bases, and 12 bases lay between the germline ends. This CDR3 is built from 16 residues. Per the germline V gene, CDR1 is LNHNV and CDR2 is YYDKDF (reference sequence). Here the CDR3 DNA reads TGTGCCACCAGCAGAGTGGGCACCATCGGCAATCAGCCCCAGCATTTT. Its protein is CATSRVGTIGNQPQHF.

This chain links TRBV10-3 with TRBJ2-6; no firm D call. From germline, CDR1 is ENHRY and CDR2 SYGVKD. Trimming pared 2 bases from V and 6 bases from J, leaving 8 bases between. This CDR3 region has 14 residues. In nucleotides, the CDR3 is TGTGCCATCAGTGAGCCTCGTGCGGCCAACGTCCTGACTTTC. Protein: CAISEPRAANVLTF.

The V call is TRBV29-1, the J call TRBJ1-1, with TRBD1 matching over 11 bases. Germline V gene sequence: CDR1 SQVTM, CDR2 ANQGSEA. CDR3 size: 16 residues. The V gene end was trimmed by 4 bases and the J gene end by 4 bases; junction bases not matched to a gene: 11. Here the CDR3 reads CSVGSGQGAESTEAFF. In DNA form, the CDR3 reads TGCAGCGTTGGGTCCGGACAGGGGGCGGAGAGCACTGAAGCTTTCTTT.

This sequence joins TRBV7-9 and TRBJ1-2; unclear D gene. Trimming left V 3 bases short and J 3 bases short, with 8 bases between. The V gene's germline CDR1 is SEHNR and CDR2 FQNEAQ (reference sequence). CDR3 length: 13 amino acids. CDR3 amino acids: CASSFYKDYGYTF. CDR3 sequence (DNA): TGTGCCAGCAGCTTCTACAAGGACTATGGCTACACCTTC.

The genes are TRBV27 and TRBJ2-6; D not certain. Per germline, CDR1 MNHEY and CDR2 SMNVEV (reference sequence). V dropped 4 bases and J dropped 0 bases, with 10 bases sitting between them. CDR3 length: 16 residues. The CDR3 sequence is CASSSPYTSGANVLTF. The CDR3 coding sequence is TGTGCCAGCAGTTCCCCGTACACCTCTGGGGCCAACGTCCTGACTTTC.

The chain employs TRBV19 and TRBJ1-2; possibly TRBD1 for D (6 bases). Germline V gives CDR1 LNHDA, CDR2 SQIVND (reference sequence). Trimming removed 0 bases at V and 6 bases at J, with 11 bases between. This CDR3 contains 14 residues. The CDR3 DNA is TGTGCCAGTAGTATAGATTGGACAGCGAATGGCTACACCTTC. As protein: CASSIDWTANGYTF.

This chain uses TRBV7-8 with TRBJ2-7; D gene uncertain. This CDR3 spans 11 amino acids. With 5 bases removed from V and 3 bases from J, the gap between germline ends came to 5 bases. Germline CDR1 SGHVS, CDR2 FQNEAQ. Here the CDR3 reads CASSLNYEQYF. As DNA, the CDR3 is TGTGCCAGCAGCCTAAACTACGAGCAGTACTTC.

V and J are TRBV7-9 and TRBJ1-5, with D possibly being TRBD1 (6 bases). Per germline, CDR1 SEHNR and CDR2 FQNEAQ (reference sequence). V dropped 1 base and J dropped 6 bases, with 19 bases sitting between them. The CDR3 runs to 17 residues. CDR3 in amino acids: CASSLGAGGEVGQPQHF. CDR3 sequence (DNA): TGTGCCAGCAGCTTAGGGGCGGGGGGCGAAGTCGGTCAGCCCCAGCATTTT.

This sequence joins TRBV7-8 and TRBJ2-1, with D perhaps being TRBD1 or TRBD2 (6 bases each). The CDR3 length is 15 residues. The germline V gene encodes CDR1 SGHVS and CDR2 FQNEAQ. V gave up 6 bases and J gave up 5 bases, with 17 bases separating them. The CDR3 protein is CASRSTGSGHNEQFF. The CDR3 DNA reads TGTGCCAGCAGGTCTACAGGGAGCGGGCACAATGAGCAGTTCTTC.

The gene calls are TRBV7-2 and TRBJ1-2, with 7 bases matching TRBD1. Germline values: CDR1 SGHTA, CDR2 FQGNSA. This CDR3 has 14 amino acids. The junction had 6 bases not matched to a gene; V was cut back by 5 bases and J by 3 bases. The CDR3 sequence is CASSTTGADYGYTF. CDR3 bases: TGTGCCAGCAGCACCACAGGGGCGGACTATGGCTACACCTTC.

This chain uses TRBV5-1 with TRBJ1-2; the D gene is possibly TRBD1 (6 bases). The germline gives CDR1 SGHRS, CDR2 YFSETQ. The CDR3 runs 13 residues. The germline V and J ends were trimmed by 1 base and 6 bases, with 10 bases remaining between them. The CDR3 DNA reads TGCGCCAGCAGCTTGATGCCAGGGGATGGCTACACCTTC. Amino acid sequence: CASSLMPGDGYTF.

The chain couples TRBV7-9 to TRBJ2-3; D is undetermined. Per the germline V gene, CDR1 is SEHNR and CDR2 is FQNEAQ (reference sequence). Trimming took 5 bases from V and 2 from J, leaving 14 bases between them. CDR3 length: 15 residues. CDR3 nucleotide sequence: TGTGCCAGCAGCCCAAACACACTCAACACAGATACGCAGTATTTT. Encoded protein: CASSPNTLNTDTQYF.

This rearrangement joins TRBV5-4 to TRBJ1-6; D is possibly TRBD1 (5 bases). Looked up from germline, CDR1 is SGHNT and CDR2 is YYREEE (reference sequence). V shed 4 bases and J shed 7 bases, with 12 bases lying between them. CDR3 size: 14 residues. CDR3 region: CASSPWGGNSPLHF. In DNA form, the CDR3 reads TGTGCCAGCAGCCCATGGGGGGGGAATTCACCCCTCCACTTT.

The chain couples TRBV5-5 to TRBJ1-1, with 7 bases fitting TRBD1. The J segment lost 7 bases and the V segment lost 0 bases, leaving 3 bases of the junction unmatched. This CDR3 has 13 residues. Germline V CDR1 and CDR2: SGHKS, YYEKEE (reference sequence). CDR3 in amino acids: CASSLVGGSEAFF. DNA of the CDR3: TGTGCCAGCAGCTTGGTAGGGGGCAGTGAAGCTTTCTTT.

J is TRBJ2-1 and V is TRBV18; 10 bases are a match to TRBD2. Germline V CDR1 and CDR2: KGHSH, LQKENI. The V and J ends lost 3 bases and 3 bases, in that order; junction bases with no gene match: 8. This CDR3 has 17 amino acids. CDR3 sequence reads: CASSPGNLAGGYNEQFF. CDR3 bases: TGTGCCAGCTCACCGGGGAATTTAGCGGGGGGCTACAATGAGCAGTTCTTC.

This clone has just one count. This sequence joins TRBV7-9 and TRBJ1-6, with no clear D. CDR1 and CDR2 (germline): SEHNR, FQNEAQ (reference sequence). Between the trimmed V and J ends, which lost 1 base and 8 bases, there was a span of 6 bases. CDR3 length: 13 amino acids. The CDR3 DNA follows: TGTGCCAGCAGCTTAGATGCTGATTCACCCCTCCACTTT. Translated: CASSLDADSPLHF.

CDR3 sequence (DNA): TGTGCCAGCAGCACCCGCCCCCCGGCAAACACTGAAGCTTTCTTT. Protein product: CASSTRPPANTEAFF. V is TRBV7-6 and J is TRBJ1-1; D unresolved. Germline CDR1 is SGHVS and CDR2 is FNYEAQ. The CDR3 spans 15 residues. Trimming stripped 5 bases from V and 2 bases from J, with 15 bases between.

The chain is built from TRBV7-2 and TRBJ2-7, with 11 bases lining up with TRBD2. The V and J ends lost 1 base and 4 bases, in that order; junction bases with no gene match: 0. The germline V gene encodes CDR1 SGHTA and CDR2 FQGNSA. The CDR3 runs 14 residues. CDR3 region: CASSLGLAGYEQYF. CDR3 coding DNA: TGTGCCAGCAGCTTAGGACTAGCGGGATACGAGCAGTACTTC. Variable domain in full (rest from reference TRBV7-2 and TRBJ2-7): GAGVSQSPSNKVTEKGKDVELRCDPISGHTALYWYRQSLGQGLEFLIYFQGNSAPDKSGLPSDRFSAERTGGSVSTLTIQRTQQEDSAVYLCASSLGLAGYEQYFGPGTRLTVT.